The 4 T cell receptor beta chains in this list originate from one sample, sequenced in a study of shared clonotypes between healthy human individuals. Libraries were prepared by immunoSEQ multiplex PCR; TCRdb keeps only in-frame clonotypes and omits some of them. The sample holds about 520,000 clones, about 96% seen once. The source material was naive CD4+ T cells sorted from blood. Subset in this sample: CD45RA+ positively selected. The receptors stem from a woman between 25 and 40 years old in good health.

This chain uses TRBV7-2 with TRBJ2-3, with D possibly being TRBD1 (6 bases). Germline assignment: CDR1 SGHTA and CDR2 FQGNSA. The CDR3 loop spans 15 amino acids. Trimming cost V 3 bases and J 11 bases, with 21 bases left between them. CDR3: CASSFAGAPQGGQYF. CDR3 in DNA: TGTGCCAGCAGCTTCGCTGGGGCTCCTCAAGGGGGGCAGTATTTT. The full variable domain, with the rest looked up from reference TRBV7-2 and TRBJ2-3, is GAGVSQSPSNKVTEKGKDVELRCDPISGHTALYWYRQSLGQGLEFLIYFQGNSAPDKSGLPSDRFSAERTGGSVSTLTIQRTQQEDSAVYLCASSFAGAPQGGQYFGPGTRLTVL.

V and J are TRBV29-1 and TRBJ1-1; 7 positions match TRBD1. V lost 7 bases to trimming and J lost 4 bases; unmatched junction nucleotides: 9. In germline, CDR1 is SQVTM, CDR2 ANQGSEA. CDR3 length: 13 amino acids. DNA for the CDR3: TGCAGCGCACAGGGACAGCCGGGCACTGAAGCTTTCTTT. Amino acids: CSAQGQPGTEAFF. The full variable domain, completed using reference TRBV29-1 and TRBJ1-1, is SAVISQKPSRDICQRGTSLTIQCQVDSQVTMMFWYRQQPGQSLTLIATANQGSEATYESGFVIDKFPISRPNLTFSTLTVSNMSPEDSSIYLCSAQGQPGTEAFFGQGTRLTVV.

The V gene is TRBV18, the J gene TRBJ2-6, with D unresolved. The CDR3 totals 16 residues. The V gene's germline CDR1 is KGHSH and CDR2 LQKENI. Deletions cut 3 bases from V and 0 bases from J, with 9 bases between. The DNA for the CDR3 is TGTGCCAGCTCACCTAGGCCAGCCTCTGGGGCCAACGTCCTGACTTTC. Residues: CASSPRPASGANVLTF. The full variable domain, with the rest looked up from reference TRBV18 and TRBJ2-6, is NAGVMQNPRHLVRRRGQEARLRCSPMKGHSHVYWYRQLPEEGLKFMVYLQKENIIDESGMPKERFSAEFPKEGPSILRIQQVVRGDSAAYFCASSPRPASGANVLTFGAGSRLTVL.

This sequence joins TRBV10-2 and TRBJ1-3; perhaps TRBD1 as D (6 bases). Trimming removed 2 bases at V and 8 bases at J, with 19 bases between. The CDR3 is 16 residues long. The germline V gene has CDR1 WSHSY and CDR2 SAAADI. CDR3 in amino acids: CASSEIYRDKRHTIYF. The CDR3 DNA sequence: TGCGCCAGCAGTGAGATTTACAGGGATAAGAGACACACCATATATTTT.